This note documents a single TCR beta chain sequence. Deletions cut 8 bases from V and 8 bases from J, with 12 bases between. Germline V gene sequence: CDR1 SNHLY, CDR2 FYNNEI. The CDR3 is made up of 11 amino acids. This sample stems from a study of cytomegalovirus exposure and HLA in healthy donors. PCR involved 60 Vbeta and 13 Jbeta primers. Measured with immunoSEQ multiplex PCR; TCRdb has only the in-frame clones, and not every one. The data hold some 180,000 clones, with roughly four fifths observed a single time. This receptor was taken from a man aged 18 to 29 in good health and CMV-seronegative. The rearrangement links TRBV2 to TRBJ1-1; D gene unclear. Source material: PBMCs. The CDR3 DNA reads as TGTGCCAGCCAACTTAACGGGGAAGCTTTCTTT. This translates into CASQLNGEAFF.